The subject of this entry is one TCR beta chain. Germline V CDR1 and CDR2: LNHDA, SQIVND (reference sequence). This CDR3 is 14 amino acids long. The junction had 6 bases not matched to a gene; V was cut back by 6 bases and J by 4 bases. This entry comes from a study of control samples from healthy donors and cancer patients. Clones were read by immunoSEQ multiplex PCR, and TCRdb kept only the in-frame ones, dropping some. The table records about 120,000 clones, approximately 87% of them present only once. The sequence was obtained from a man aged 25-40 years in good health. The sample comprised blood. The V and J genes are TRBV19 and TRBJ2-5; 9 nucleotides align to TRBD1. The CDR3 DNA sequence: TGTGCCAGTAGGGAACAACAGGGGGCAGAGACCCAGTACTTC. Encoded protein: CASREQQGAETQYF.